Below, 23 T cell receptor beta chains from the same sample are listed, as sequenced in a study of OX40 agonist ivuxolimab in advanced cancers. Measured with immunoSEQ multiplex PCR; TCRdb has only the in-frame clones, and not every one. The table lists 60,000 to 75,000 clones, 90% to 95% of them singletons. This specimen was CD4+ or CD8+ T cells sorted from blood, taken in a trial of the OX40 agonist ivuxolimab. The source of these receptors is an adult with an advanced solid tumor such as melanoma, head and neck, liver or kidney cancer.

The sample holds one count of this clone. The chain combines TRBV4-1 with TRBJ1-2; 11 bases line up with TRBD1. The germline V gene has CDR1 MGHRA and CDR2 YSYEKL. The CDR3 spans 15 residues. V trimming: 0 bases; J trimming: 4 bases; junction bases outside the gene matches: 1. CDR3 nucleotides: TGCGCCAGCAGCCAAGACGGGACAGGGGGCTATGGCTACACCTTC. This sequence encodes CASSQDGTGGYGYTF.

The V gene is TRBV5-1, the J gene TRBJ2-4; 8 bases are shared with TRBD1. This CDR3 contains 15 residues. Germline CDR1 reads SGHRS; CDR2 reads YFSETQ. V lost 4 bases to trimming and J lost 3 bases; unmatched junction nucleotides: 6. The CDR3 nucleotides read TGCGCCAGCAGCGAGACAGGGGTTAGCAAAAACATTCAGTACTTC. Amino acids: CASSETGVSKNIQYF.

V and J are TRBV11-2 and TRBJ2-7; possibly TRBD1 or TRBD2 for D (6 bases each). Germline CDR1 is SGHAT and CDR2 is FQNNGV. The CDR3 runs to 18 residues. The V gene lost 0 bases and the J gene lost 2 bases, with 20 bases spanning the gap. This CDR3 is CASSLEGGGDRFTYEQYF. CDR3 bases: TGTGCCAGCAGCTTAGAGGGGGGCGGAGACAGGTTCACCTACGAGCAGTACTTC.

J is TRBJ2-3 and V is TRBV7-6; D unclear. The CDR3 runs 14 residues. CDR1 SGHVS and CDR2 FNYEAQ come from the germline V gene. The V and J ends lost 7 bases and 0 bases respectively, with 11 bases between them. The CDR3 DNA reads TGTGCCAGCAACCAGCCTCCTAGCACAGATACGCAGTATTTT. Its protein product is CASNQPPSTDTQYF.

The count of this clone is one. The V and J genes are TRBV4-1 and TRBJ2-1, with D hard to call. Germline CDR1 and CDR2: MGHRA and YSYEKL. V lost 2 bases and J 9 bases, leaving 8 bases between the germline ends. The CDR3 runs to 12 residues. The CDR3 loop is CASSQNSGEQFF. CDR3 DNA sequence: TGCGCCAGCAGCCAAAATTCCGGTGAGCAGTTCTTC.

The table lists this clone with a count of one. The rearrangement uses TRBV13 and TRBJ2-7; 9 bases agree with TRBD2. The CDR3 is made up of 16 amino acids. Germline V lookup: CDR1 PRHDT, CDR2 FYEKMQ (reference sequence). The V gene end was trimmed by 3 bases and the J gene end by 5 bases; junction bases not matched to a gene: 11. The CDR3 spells CASSFTSGGQSHEQYF. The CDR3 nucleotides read TGTGCCAGCAGCTTCACGAGCGGGGGGCAAAGCCACGAGCAGTACTTC.

Here the CDR3 reads CASSLGLYNEQFF. For the CDR3, the DNA is TGTGCCAGCAGTTTGGGGCTCTACAATGAGCAGTTCTTC. The chain links TRBV6-5 to TRBJ2-1; the D gene is possibly TRBD1 (5 bases). V lost 4 bases and J lost 3, with 7 bases in between. The CDR3 contains 13 residues. CDR1 is MNHEY and CDR2 is SVGAGI in the germline V gene.

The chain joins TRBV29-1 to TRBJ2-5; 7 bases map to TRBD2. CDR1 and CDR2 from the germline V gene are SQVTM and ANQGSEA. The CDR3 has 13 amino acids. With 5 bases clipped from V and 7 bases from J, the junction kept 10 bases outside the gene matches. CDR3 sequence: CSVRPGLVATQYF. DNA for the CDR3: TGCAGCGTTAGGCCCGGACTAGTGGCGACCCAGTACTTC.

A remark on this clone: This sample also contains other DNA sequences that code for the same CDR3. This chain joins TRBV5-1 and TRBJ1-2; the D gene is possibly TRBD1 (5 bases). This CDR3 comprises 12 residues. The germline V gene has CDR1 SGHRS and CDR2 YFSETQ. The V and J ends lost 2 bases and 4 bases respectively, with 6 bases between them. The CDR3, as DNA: TGCGCCAGCAGCTTAGACAGCTATGGCTACACCTTC. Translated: CASSLDSYGYTF. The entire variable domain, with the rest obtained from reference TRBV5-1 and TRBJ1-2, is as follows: KAGVTQTPRYLIKTRGQQVTLSCSPISGHRSVSWYQQTPGQGLQFLFEYFSETQRNKGNFPGRFSGRQFSNSRSEMNVSTLELGDSALYLCASSLDSYGYTFGSGTRLTVV.

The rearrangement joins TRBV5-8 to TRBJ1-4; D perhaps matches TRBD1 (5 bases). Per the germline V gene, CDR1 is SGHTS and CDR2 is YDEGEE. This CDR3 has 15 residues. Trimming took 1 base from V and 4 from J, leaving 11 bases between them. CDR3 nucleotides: TGTGCCAGCAGCTTGCTCGGGACTCGTAATGAAAAACTGTTTTTT. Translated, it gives CASSLLGTRNEKLFF.

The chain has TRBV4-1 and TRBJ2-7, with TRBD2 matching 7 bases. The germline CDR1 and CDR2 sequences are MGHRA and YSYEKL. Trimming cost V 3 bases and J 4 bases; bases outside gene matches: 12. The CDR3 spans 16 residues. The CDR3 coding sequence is TGCGCCAGCAGCCATTTTACCGCGGGAGCAAGGTACGAGCAGTACTTC. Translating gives CASSHFTAGARYEQYF.

The CDR3 DNA reads as TGCAGCGTTGAAGCGGACCTAGTAAACTATGGCTACACCTTC. Protein product: CSVEADLVNYGYTF. V is TRBV29-1 and J is TRBJ1-2, with D unresolved. Germline CDR1 and CDR2: SQVTM and ANQGSEA. The CDR3 length is 14 residues. V lost 1 base, J lost 2 bases, and 11 bases lay in between. Combining the CDR3 with reference TRBV29-1 and TRBJ1-2 gives the whole variable domain SAVISQKPSRDICQRGTSLTIQCQVDSQVTMMFWYRQQPGQSLTLIATANQGSEATYESGFVIDKFPISRPNLTFSTLTVSNMSPEDSSIYLCSVEADLVNYGYTFGSGTRLTVV.

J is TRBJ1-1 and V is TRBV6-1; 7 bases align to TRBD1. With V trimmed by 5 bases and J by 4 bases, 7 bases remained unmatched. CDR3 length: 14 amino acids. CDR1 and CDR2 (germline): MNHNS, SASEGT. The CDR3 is CASSTGVVGTEAFF. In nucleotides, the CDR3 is TGTGCCAGCAGTACAGGGGTTGTGGGCACTGAAGCTTTCTTT.

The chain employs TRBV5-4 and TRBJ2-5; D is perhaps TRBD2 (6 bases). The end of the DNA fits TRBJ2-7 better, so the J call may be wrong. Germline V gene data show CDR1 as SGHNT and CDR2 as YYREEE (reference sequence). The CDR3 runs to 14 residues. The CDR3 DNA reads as TGTGCCAGCAGTAAGGAGGGATTTGCCTACGAGCAGTACTTC. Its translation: CASSKEGFAYEQYF.

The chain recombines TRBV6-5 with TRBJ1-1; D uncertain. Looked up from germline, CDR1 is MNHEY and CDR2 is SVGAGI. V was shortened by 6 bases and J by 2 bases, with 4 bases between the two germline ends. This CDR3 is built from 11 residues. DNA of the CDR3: TGTGCCAGCAGATTAAACACTGAAGCTTTCTTT. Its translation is CASRLNTEAFF.

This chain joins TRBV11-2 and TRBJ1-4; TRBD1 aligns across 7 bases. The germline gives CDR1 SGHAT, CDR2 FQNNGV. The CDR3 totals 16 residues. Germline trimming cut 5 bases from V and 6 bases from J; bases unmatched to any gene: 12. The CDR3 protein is CASSPGRQGRHEKLFF. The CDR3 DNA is TGTGCCAGCAGCCCAGGCAGACAGGGCCGTCATGAAAAACTGTTTTTT.

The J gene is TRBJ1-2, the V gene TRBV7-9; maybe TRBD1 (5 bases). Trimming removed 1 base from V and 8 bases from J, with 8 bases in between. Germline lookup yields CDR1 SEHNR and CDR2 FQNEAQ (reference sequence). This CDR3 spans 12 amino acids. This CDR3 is CASSLDQGGYTF. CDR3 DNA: TGTGCCAGCAGCTTAGACCAGGGAGGCTACACCTTC.

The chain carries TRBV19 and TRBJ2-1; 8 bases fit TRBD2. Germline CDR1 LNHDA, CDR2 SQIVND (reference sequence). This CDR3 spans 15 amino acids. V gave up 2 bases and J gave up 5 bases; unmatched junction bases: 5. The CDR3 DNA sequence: TGTGCCAGTAGTATATTCACTAGCGGTAACAATGAGCAGTTCTTC. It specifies CASSIFTSGNNEQFF.

The chain's CDR3 is CASSSLGASTDTQYF. The CDR3 DNA reads TGTGCCAGCAGCTCCCTCGGGGCGAGTACAGATACGCAGTATTTT. The chain combines TRBV7-9 with TRBJ2-3; either TRBD1 or TRBD2 may supply D (5 bases each). Looked up from germline, CDR1 is SEHNR and CDR2 is FQNEAQ (reference sequence). V was shortened by 4 bases and J by 3 bases, with 14 bases between the two germline ends. The length of the CDR3 is 15 residues.

The CDR3 loop reads CASSLDRSSGRYNEQFF. The DNA for the CDR3 is TGCGCCAGCAGCCTGGACAGGAGCAGCGGGAGATACAATGAGCAGTTCTTC. This chain links TRBV4-3 with TRBJ2-1, with D possibly being TRBD2 (8 bases). CDR1 is LGHNA, CDR2 YSLEER, per germline. The germline V and J ends were trimmed by 4 bases and 4 bases, with 20 bases remaining between them. This CDR3 spans 17 amino acids.

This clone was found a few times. CDR3 amino acids: CASSLAYEQYF. CDR3 DNA: TGTGCCAGCAGCTTAGCGTACGAGCAGTACTTC. This chain uses TRBV11-2 with TRBJ2-7; D unresolved. The CDR3 runs to 11 residues. In germline, CDR1 is SGHAT, CDR2 FQNNGV. Deletions cut 1 base from V and 4 bases from J, with 2 bases between.

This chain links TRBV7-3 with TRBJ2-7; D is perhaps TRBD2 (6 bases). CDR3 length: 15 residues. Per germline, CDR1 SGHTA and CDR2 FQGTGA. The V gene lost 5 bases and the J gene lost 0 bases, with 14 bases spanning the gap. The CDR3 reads CASSAYGGVSYEQYF. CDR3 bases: TGTGCCAGCAGCGCCTACGGAGGGGTCTCCTACGAGCAGTACTTC.

The CDR3 sequence is CASSLLGKTQYF. In nucleotides, the CDR3 is TGTGCCAGCAGCTTATTGGGGAAGACCCAGTACTTC. This chain connects TRBV7-8 to TRBJ2-5; the D is unclear. CDR1 and CDR2 (germline): SGHVS, FQNEAQ. Between the trimmed V and J ends, which lost 2 bases and 6 bases, there was a span of 7 bases. The CDR3 is 12 residues long.